The entry below gives a single TCR beta chain sequence along with its context. The source of the sample is a study of blood T cell repertoires in COVID-19. Study background: From the United States, Italy and Spain came samples of acute and convalescent COVID-19. The cDNA or gDNA used as material had been derived from T cells, B-cell-depleted T cells, or PBMCs.

Original analysis: Amplified reference gene primers provided the basis for estimating nucleated cell counts. Here immunoSEQ multiplex PCR was the method, and the copy in TCRdb shows in-frame clones only, minus some. V, J and clone size reflect that table, while D and trimming were determined from the DNA. The data hold over 200,000 clones, with roughly nine tenths observed a single time. The TCR sequence derives from a man aged 55 to 70 who had recovered from COVID-19. The sequenced sample consisted of peripheral blood.

The CDR3 region is CASSSFTAGGPISKNIQYF. CDR3 bases: TGTGCCAGCAGTTCGTTTACAGCGGGGGGCCCTATTTCCAAAAACATTCAGTACTTC. V and J are TRBV27 and TRBJ2-4; 9 nucleotides agree with TRBD2. Germline lookup yields CDR1 MNHEY and CDR2 SMNVEV (reference sequence). J lost 2 bases, V lost 4 bases, and 15 bases had no gene match. This CDR3 contains 19 residues.